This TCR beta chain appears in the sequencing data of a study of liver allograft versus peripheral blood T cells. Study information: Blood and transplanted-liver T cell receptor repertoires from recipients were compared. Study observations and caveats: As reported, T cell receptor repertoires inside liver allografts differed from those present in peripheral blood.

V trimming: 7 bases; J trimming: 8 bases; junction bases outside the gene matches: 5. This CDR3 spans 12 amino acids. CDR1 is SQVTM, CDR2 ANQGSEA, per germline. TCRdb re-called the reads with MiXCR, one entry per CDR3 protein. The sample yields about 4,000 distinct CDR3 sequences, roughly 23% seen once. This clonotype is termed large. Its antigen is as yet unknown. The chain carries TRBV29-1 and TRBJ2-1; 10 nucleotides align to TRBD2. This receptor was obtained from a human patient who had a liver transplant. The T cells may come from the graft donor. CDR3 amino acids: CSGTSGFDEQFF. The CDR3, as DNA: TGCAGCGGGACTAGCGGCTTCGATGAGCAGTTCTTC.